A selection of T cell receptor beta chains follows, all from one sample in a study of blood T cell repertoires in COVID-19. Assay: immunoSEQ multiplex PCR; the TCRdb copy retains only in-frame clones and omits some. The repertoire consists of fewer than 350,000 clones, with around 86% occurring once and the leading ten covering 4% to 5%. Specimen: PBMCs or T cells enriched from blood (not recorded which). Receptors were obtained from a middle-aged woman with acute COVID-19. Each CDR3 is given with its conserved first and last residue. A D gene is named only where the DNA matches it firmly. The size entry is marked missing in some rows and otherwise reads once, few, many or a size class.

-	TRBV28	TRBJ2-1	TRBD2	TGTGCCAGCCTTTCACTAGCGACCTACAATGAGCAGTTCTTC	CASLSLATYNEQFF
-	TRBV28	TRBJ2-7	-	TGTGCCAGCATGGTCGGCGGGGGCCCAACCTACGAGCAGTACTTC	CASMVGGGPTYEQYF
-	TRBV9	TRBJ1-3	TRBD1	TGTGCCAGCAGCCCACACAGGGGGGGTGGAAACACCATATATTTT	CASSPHRGGGNTIYF
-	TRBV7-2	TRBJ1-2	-	TGTGCCAGCAGCCAAGCCCCAGGGGACGGGCTCCAAGGCTACACCTTC	CASSQAPGDGLQGYTF
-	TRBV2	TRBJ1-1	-	TGTGCCAGCAGTGAAGGAGGATACACTGAAGCTTTCTTT	CASSEGGYTEAFF
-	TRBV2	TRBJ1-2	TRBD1	TGTGCCAGCAGTGAAGAGGTAGGGGGCAACTATGGCTACACCTTC	CASSEEVGGNYGYTF
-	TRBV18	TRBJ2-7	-	TGTGCCAGCTCAACCAACGTGTTGGGGGCGGCCTCCTACGAGCAGTACTTC	CASSTNVLGAASYEQYF
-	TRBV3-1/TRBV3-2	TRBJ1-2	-	TGTGCCAGCAGCCAAGAAGGCGGTGGCCACTATGGCTACACCTTC	CASSQEGGGHYGYTF
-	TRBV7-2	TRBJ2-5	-	TGTGCCAGCAGCTTGGCCGGGACTAGGGGGCAGACCCAGTACTTC	CASSLAGTRGQTQYF
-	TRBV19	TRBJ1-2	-	TGTGCCAGTAGTTCACAGGGTCTAGGCGGCTATGGCTACACCTTC	CASSSQGLGGYGYTF
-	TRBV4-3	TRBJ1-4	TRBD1	TGCGCCAGCAGCCAAGGGGACAGATTTAATGAAAAACTGTTTTTT	CASSQGDRFNEKLFF
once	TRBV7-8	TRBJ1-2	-	TGTGCCAGCAGCTTTGATCAGGCCTATGGCTACACCTTC	CASSFDQAYGYTF
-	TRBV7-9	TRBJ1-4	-	TGTGCCAGCAGCTTGGCAGGGGATCCTGAAAAACTGTTTTTT	CASSLAGDPEKLFF
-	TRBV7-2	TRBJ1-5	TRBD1	TGTGCCAGCAGCTTATTAGGGACAGAAGGCAATCAGCCCCAGCATTTT	CASSLLGTEGNQPQHF
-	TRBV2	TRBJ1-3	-	TGTGCCAGCAGTGAAAGAGTCCCAACCTCTGGAAACACCATATATTTT	CASSERVPTSGNTIYF
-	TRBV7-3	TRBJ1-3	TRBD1	TGTGCCAGCAGCCCAAGGGCAGGGACAGGGGCTGGAAACACCATATATTTT	CASSPRAGTGAGNTIYF
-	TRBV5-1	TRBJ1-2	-	TGCGCCAGCAGCGTAACCGGAGATGGCTACACCTTC	CASSVTGDGYTF
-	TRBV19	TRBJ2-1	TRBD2	TGTGCCAGTAGTAACGGACTAGTTCACAATGAGCAGTTCTTC	CASSNGLVHNEQFF
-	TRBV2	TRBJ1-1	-	TGTGCCAGCAGTGAACAGGAGAACACTGAAGCTTTCTTT	CASSEQENTEAFF
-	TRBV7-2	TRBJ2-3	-	TGTGCCAGCAGCACCGGGAACCCTCAACTGGGAGATACGCAGTATTTT	CASSTGNPQLGDTQYF
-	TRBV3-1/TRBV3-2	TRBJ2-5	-	TGTGCCAGCAGCCGACAGCAAGAGACCCAGTACTTC	CASSRQQETQYF
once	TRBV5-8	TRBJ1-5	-	TGTGCCAGCAGCTTGGTGCAGGTTGGTCAGCCCCAGCATTTT	CASSLVQVGQPQHF
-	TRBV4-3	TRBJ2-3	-	TGCGCCAGCAGTACTCTCGGGGATACGCAGTATTTT	CASSTLGDTQYF
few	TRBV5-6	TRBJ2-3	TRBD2	TGTGCCAGCAGCCCAGCTAGCGGGAGGAGGTTTTCAGATACGCAGTATTTT	CASSPASGRRFSDTQYF
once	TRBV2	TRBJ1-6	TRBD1	TGTGCCAGCAGAGGGGACAGGGGTTATTCACCCCTCCACTTT	CASRGDRGYSPLHF
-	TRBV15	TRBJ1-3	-	TGTGCCACCAGCAGAGACAGGGGAAACACCATATATTTT	CATSRDRGNTIYF
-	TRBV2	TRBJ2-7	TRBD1	TGTGCCAGCAGTGTTATGGGACAGATCTACGAGCAGTACTTC	CASSVMGQIYEQYF
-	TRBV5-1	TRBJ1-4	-	TGCGCCAGCAGCTTGGCCGGACAAGTCGGTCGGGAAAAACTGTTTTTT	CASSLAGQVGREKLFF
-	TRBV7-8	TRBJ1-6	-	TGTGCCAGCAGCCTTGGGACGGGACTAATTCGGGCCCTCCACTTT	CASSLGTGLIRALHF
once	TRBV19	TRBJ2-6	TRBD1	TGTGCCAGTAGTATTTTGAGGACAGGGGTGAGGGGGGCCAACGTCCTGACTTTC	CASSILRTGVRGANVLTF
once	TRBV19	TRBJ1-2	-	TGTGCCAGTAGTATAGGGGTGGACAGTCGCTACACCTTC	CASSIGVDSRYTF
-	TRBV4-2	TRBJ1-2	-	TGTGCCAGCAGCCAGGGCGGGCTAGGGCAGACCTATGGCTACACCTTC	CASSQGGLGQTYGYTF
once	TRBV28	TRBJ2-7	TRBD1	TGTGCCAGCAGGTCGGGACAGAGCTCCTACGAGCAGTACTTC	CASRSGQSSYEQYF
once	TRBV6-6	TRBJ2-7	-	TGTGCCAGCACCAAACCCTCGGGAAGCTACGAGCAGTACTTC	CASTKPSGSYEQYF
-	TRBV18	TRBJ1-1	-	TGTGCCAGCTCACCATCCGGAGTCACATCTGAAGCTTTCTTT	CASSPSGVTSEAFF
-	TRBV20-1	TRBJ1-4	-	TGCAGTGCGAGGGGGGGAAAACTGTTTTTT	CSARGGKLFF
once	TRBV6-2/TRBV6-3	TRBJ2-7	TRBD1	TGTGCCAGCAGTTATCGGGCCGGGACAGGGAGTCCCTACGAGCAGTACTTC	CASSYRAGTGSPYEQYF
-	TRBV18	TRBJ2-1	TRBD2	TGTGCCAGCTCACCAACGGCCACTAGCGGGAGAAGAGGTGAGCAGTTCTTC	CASSPTATSGRRGEQFF
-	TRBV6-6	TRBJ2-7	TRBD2	TGTGCCAGCAGTTACGAAGCGGGGGGAGCTTACGGAGAGCAGTACTTC	CASSYEAGGAYGEQYF
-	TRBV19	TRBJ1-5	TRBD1	TGTGCCAGTAGTGACAGGGGTGATCAGCCCCAGCATTTT	CASSDRGDQPQHF
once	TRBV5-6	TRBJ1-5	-	TGTGCCAGCAGTACAACAGGGATGGGCTGGGATCAGCCCCAGCATTTT	CASSTTGMGWDQPQHF
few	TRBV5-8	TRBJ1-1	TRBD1	TGTGCCAGCAGCTGGGGGACAGGGCGGGACACTGAAGCTTTCTTT	CASSWGTGRDTEAFF
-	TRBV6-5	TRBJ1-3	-	TGTGCCAGCAGTTACAAGGGGTCTGGAAACACCATATATTTT	CASSYKGSGNTIYF
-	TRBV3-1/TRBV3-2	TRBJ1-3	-	TGTGCCAGCAGGCAAGGGGCGGGGACCTCTGGAAACACCATATATTTT	CASRQGAGTSGNTIYF
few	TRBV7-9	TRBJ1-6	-	TGTGCCAGCAGCTCCACGACAGGAAATTCACCCCTCCACTTT	CASSSTTGNSPLHF
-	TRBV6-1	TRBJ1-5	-	TGTGCCAGCAGTGAACGCGAAAATGTGGAGGGGTCGGGTAGCAATCAGCCCCAGCATTTT	CASSERENVEGSGSNQPQHF
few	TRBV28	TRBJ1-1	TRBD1	TGTGCCAGCAGGGGGGTGGTGGGACAGACAAACACTGAAGCTTTCTTT	CASRGVVGQTNTEAFF
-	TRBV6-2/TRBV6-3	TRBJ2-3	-	TGTGCCAGCAGTTACTCGATTGGCAGGGGGGCCGAAGATACGCAGTATTTT	CASSYSIGRGAEDTQYF